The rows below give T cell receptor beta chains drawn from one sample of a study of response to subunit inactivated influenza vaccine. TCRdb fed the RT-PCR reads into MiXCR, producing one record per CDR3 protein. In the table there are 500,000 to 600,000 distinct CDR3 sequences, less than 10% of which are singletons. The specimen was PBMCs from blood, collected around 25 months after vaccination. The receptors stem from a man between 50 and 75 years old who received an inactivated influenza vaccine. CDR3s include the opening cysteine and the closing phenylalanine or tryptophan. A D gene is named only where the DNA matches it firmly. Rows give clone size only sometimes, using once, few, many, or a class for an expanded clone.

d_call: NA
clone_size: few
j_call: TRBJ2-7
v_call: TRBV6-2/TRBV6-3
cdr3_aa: CASSYFRDGEQYF
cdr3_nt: TGTGCCAGCAGTTACTTCAGGGACGGCGAGCAGTACTTC

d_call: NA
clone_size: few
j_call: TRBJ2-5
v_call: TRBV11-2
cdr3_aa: CASSLVSLSFQETQYF
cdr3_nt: TGTGCCAGCAGCTTAGTATCATTGTCCTTCCAAGAGACCCAGTACTTC

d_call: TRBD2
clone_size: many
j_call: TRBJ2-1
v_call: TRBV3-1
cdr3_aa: CASSRLAGKGYNEQFF
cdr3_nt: TGTGCCAGCAGCCGACTAGCGGGAAAGGGATACAATGAGCAGTTCTTC

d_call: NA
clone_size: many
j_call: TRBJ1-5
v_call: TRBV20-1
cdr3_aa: CSASPPLGLANWGNQPQHF
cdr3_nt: TGCAGTGCTAGCCCCCCCCTAGGACTTGCCAATTGGGGCAATCAGCCCCAGCATTTT

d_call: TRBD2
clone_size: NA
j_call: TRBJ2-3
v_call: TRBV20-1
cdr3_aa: CSAFSYSGRTDTQYF
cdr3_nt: TGCAGTGCCTTCTCATATAGCGGGAGAACAGATACGCAGTATTTT

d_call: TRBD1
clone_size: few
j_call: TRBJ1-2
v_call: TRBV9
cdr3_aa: CASSPAGTGSYGYTF
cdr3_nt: TGTGCCAGCAGCCCGGCCGGGACAGGGAGCTATGGCTACACCTTC

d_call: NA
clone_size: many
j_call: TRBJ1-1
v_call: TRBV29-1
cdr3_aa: CSVAGTSTEAFF
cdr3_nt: TGCAGCGTCGCCGGGACATCCACTGAAGCTTTCTTT

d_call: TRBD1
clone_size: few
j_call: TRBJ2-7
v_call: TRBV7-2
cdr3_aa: CASSLTGTGRYEQYF
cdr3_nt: TGTGCCAGCAGCTTAACCGGGACAGGGAGATACGAGCAGTACTTC

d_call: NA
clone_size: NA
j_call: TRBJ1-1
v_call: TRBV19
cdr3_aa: CASSILGRANTEAFF
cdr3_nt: TGTGCCAGTAGTATACTCGGCAGGGCGAACACTGAAGCTTTCTTT

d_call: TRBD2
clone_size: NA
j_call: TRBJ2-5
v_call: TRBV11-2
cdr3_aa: CASSFGLAGVKETQYF
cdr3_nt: TGTGCCAGCAGCTTCGGACTAGCGGGGGTAAAAGAGACCCAGTACTTC

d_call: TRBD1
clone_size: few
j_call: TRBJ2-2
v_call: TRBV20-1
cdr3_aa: CSATGGKTGELFF
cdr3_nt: TGCAGTGCTACAGGGGGCAAAACCGGGGAGCTGTTTTTT

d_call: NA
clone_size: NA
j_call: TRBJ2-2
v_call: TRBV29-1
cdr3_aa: CSVSVAGGPGELFF
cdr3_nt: TGCAGCGTTTCCGTCGCCGGGGGGCCCGGGGAGCTGTTTTTT

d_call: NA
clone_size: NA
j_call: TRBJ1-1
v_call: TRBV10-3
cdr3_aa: CAITASLNTEAFF
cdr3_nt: TGTGCCATCACCGCGAGCCTGAACACTGAAGCTTTCTTT

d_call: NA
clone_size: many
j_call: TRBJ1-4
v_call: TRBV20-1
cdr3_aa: CSVISTEGVEKLFF
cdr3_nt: TGCAGTGTCATTTCGACCGAGGGAGTTGAAAAACTGTTTTTT

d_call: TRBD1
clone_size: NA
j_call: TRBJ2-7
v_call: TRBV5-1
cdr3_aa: CASSLETGTGVRYEQYF
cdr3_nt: TGCGCCAGCAGCTTGGAAACCGGGACAGGGGTACGGTACGAGCAGTACTTC

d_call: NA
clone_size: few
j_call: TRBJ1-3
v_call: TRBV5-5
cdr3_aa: CASSLAIGEISGNTIYF
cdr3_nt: TGTGCCAGCAGCTTGGCAATAGGGGAGATCTCTGGAAACACCATATATTTT

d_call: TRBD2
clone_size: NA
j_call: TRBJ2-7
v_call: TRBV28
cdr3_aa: CASSLPPRLASEQYF
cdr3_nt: TGTGCCAGCAGTTTACCCCCTCGACTAGCTTCGGAGCAGTACTTC

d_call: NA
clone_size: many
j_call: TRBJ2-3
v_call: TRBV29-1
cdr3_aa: CSVAGAEDTQYF
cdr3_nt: TGCAGCGTTGCTGGGGCGGAGGATACGCAGTATTTT

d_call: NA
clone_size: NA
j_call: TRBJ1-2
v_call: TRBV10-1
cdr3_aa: CASSESRDVPYGYTF
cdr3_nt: TGCGCCAGCAGTGAATCTAGGGACGTACCGTATGGCTACACCTTC

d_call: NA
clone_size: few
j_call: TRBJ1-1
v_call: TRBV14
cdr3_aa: CASSQVHLEAFF
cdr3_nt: TGTGCCAGCAGCCAAGTTCACCTTGAAGCTTTCTTT

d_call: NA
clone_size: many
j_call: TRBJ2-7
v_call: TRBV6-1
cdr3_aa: CASSHRDPLAYEQYF
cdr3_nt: TGTGCCAGCAGCCACCGGGATCCTCTGGCCTACGAGCAGTACTTC

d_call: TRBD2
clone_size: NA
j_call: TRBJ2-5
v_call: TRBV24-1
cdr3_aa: CATSDAGGLQETQYF
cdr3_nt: TGTGCCACCAGTGATGCGGGAGGTTTGCAAGAGACCCAGTACTTC

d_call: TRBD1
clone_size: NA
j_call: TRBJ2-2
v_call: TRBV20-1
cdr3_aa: CSATGGDGTGELFF
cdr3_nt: TGCAGTGCTACAGGGGGCGACGGCACCGGGGAGCTGTTTTTT

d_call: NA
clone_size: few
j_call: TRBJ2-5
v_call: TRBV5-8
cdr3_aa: CASSYRGASHGETQYF
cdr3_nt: TGTGCCAGCAGCTACCGGGGGGCGTCACATGGGGAGACCCAGTACTTC

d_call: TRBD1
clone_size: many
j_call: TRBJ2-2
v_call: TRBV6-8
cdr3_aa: CASSSHGTGVSPGELFF
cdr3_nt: TGTGCCAGCAGTTCACACGGGACAGGAGTCTCTCCCGGGGAGCTGTTTTTT

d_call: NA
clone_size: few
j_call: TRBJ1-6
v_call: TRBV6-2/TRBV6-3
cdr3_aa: CASSIENSPLHF
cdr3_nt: TGTGCCAGCAGTATAGAGAATTCACCCCTCCACTTT

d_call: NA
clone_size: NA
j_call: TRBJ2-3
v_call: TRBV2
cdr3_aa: CASSDGRGTDTQYF
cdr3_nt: TGTGCCAGCAGTGACGGCAGGGGCACAGATACGCAGTATTTT

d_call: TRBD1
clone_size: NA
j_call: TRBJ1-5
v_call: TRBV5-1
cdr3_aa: CASSLGQGLGQPQHF
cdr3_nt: TGCGCCAGCAGCTTGGGACAGGGGCTGGGTCAGCCCCAGCATTTT

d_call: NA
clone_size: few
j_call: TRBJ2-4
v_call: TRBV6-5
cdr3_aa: CASSYSGAKNIQYF
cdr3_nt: TGTGCCAGCAGTTATAGCGGCGCCAAAAACATTCAGTACTTC

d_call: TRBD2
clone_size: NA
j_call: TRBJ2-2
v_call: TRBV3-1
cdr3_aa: CASSQGHGRTNTGELFF
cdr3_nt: TGTGCCAGCAGCCAAGGTCACGGGAGGACCAACACCGGGGAGCTGTTTTTT

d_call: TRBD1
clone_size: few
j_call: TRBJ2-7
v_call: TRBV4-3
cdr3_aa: CASSQLPGQGYEQYF
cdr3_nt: TGCGCCAGCAGCCAACTCCCGGGACAGGGTTACGAGCAGTACTTC

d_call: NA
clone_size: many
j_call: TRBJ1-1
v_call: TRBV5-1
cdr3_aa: CASSPGWDMNTEAFF
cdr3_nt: TGCGCCAGCAGCCCCGGGTGGGACATGAACACTGAAGCTTTCTTT

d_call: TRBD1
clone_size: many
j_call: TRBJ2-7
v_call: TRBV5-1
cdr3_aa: CASSLELTGNIYEQYF
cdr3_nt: TGCGCCAGCAGCTTGGAACTGACAGGGAACATCTACGAGCAGTACTTC

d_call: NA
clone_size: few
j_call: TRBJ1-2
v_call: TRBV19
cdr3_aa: CASSNVGGYTF
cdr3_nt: TGTGCCAGTAGTAACGTCGGGGGCTACACCTTC

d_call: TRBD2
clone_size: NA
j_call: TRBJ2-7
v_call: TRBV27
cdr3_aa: CASSLSARGSYEQYF
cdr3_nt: TGTGCCAGCAGTTTATCGGCGCGGGGGTCCTACGAGCAGTACTTC

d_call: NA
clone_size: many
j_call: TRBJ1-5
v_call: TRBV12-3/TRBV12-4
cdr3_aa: CASSLTRVDQPQHF
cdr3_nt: TGTGCCAGCAGTTTAACCAGGGTCGACCAGCCCCAGCATTTT

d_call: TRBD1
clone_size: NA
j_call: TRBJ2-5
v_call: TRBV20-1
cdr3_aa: CSARDPPGTVYETQYF
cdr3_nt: TGCAGTGCTAGAGACCCCCCCGGGACAGTCTATGAGACCCAGTACTTC

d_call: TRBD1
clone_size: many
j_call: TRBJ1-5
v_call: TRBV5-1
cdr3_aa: CASSAGDRNANQPQHF
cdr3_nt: TGCGCCAGCAGCGCGGGGGACAGAAACGCCAATCAGCCCCAGCATTTT

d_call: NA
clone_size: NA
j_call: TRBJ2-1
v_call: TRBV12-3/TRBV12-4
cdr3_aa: CASSLDDRRPSYNEQFF
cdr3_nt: TGTGCCAGCAGCTTAGACGACCGGCGGCCGTCCTACAATGAGCAGTTCTTC

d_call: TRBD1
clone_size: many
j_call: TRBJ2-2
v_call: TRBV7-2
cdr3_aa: CANRGPTGELFF
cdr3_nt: TGTGCCAACAGGGGGCCCACCGGGGAGCTGTTTTTT

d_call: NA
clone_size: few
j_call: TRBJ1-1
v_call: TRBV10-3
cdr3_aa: CAGGKGSGTEAFF
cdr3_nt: TGTGCCGGCGGGAAGGGGTCGGGGACTGAAGCTTTCTTT

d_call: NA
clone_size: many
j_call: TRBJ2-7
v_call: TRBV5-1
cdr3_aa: CASSPDMSYEQYF
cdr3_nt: TGCGCCAGCAGCCCGGACATGTCCTACGAGCAGTACTTC

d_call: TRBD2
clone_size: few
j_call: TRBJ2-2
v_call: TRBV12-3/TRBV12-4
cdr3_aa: CASRSGGSGNTGELFF
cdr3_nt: TGTGCCAGCAGGAGCGGGGGTAGCGGGAACACCGGGGAGCTGTTTTTT

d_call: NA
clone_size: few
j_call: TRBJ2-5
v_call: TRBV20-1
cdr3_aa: CSARVAGMRETQYF
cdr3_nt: TGCAGTGCTAGAGTGGCAGGGATGAGAGAGACCCAGTACTTC

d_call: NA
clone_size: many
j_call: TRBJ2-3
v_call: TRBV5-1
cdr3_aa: CASSLEGRTDTQYF
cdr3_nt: TGCGCCAGCAGCTTGGAGGGCCGGACAGATACGCAGTATTTT

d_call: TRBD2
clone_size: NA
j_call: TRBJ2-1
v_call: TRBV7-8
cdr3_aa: CASSLEAGGSGRGQFF
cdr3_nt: TGTGCCAGCAGCTTGGAGGCGGGAGGTTCAGGGAGAGGGCAGTTCTTC

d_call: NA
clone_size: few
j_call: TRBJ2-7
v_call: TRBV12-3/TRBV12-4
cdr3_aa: CASSLSQRNEQYF
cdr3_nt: TGTGCCAGCAGTTTAAGCCAAAGGAACGAGCAGTACTTC

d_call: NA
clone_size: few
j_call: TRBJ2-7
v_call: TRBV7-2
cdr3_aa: CASSLSANYEQYF
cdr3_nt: TGTGCCAGCAGCTTATCCGCTAATTACGAGCAGTACTTC

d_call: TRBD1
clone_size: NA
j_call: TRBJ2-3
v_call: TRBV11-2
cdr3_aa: CASSGNRGALSDTQYF
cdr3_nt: TGTGCCAGCAGCGGCAACAGGGGGGCTCTATCAGATACGCAGTATTTT

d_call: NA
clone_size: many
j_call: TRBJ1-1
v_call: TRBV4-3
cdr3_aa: CASSQGNTEAFF
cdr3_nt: TGTGCCAGCAGCCAGGGGAACACTGAAGCTTTCTTT

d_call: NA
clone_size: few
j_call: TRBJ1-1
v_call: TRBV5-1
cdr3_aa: CASSPWSPMNTEAFF
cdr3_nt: TGCGCCAGCAGCCCTTGGTCTCCCATGAACACTGAAGCTTTCTTT

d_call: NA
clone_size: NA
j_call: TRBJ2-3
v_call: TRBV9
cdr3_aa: CASSVFGTTDTQYF
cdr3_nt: TGTGCCAGCAGCGTTTTCGGGACAACAGATACGCAGTATTTT

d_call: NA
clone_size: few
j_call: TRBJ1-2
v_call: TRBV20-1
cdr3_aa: CSAQTQGGSNYGYTF
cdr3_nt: TGCAGTGCACAGACGCAGGGTGGAAGCAACTATGGCTACACCTTC

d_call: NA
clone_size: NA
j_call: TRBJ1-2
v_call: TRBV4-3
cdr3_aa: CASSQELRGGYTF
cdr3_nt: TGCGCCAGCAGCCAAGAACTCCGCGGAGGCTACACCTTC